The 5 T cell receptor beta chains presented below share a single source sample, sequenced in a study of beta chain features in type 1 diabetes. The antigens for these receptors are not known. Sequenced material consisted of expressed TCRB transcripts (all of the isolated RNA was reverse transcribed). Repertoires were generated with immunoSEQ multiplex PCR, while TCRdb's copy carries only in-frame clones and drops some. The sample lists around 150,000 clones; approximately 10% were seen once. Study-wide points: When Type 1 diabetes patients were examined, their TCRB CDR3s proved moderately but significantly shorter in all four CD4+ subsets.

Sequences were obtained from central memory CD4+ T cells from blood. The receptors shown here come from a woman aged 25-40 years with type 1 diabetes.

This clone was recorded a few times. This chain connects TRBV11-2 to TRBJ2-1; TRBD2 agrees at 8 bases. The junction had 13 bases not matched to a gene; V was cut back by 2 bases and J by 7 bases. The germline V gene encodes CDR1 SGHAT and CDR2 FQNNGV. CDR3 size: 17 residues. CDR3 sequence: CASSLWMRGRIMNEQFF. The CDR3 bases are TGTGCCAGCAGCTTATGGATGCGCGGGAGGATTATGAATGAGCAGTTCTTC.

This clone turned up a few times. J is TRBJ2-2 and V is TRBV4-2; tentative D call: TRBD1 (6 bases). The V and J ends lost 6 bases and 4 bases respectively, with 15 bases between them. The CDR3 is 15 residues long. In germline, CDR1 is LGHNA, CDR2 YNFKEQ. The chain's CDR3 is CASRRSSGVTGELFF. CDR3 in DNA: TGTGCCAGCAGACGATCGTCAGGGGTCACCGGGGAGCTGTTTTTT.

In its sample, this clone was seen a few times. This chain links TRBV6-6 with TRBJ2-5; D not resolved. CDR3 length: 13 residues. From germline, CDR1 is MNHNY and CDR2 SVGAGI (reference sequence). With 6 bases removed from V and 1 base from J, the gap between germline ends came to 9 bases. In nucleotides, the CDR3 is TGTGCCAGCAGCTCCGACTTCCAAGAGACCCAGTACTTC. Its translation: CASSSDFQETQYF.

The rearrangement joins TRBV19 to TRBJ2-2; unclear D gene. The CDR3 is 14 residues long. V gave up 5 bases and J gave up 6 bases, with 13 bases separating them. Per the germline V gene, CDR1 is LNHDA and CDR2 is SQIVND (reference sequence). CDR3 loop: CASSFEEYAGELFF. The CDR3 nucleotides read TGTGCCAGTAGTTTTGAGGAGTACGCCGGGGAGCTGTTTTTT.

The chain recombines TRBV18 with TRBJ2-5; 12 bases align to TRBD2. The CDR3 covers 16 residues. Germline CDR1 KGHSH, CDR2 LQKENI. V lost 3 bases to trimming and J lost 5 bases; unmatched junction nucleotides: 7. Here the CDR3 reads CASSPNLAGGPETQYF. Written as DNA, the CDR3 is TGTGCCAGCTCACCCAACCTAGCGGGAGGGCCCGAGACCCAGTACTTC. The full variable domain, completed using reference TRBV18 and TRBJ2-5, is NAGVMQNPRHLVRRRGQEARLRCSPMKGHSHVYWYRQLPEEGLKFMVYLQKENIIDESGMPKERFSAEFPKEGPSILRIQQVVRGDSAAYFCASSPNLAGGPETQYFGPGTRLLVL.